Below, one T cell receptor (beta chain) is given with its context. No cognate antigen has been identified for it. It has no much larger one-base neighbor in the sample; base qualities were not kept. The source of the sample is a study of blood T cell repertoires in COVID-19 (dated by TCRdb to the early 2020s). Background for the entire study: The collaborator samples originated in the United States, Italy and Spain and spanned the acute and convalescent phases of COVID-19. The material from the prospective study consisted of cDNA or gDNA derived from T cells, B-cell-depleted T cells, or PBMCs. Subjects who had been exposed to COVID-19, were actively infected with it, or had recovered from it provided the deeply sampled blood TCRbeta repertoires that made up the dataset. The repertoires were made available in a free public database intended to serve as a resource for research on the immune response to SARS-CoV-2. Samples were obtained from the ongoing ImmuneRACE study (first 160 participants) and from 1,200 or so subjects provided by 6 global collaborators. The sample metadata nearly always contained a de-identified subject ID, COVID-19 status, age in years and sex. Where HLA class I and class II types were available, the types were taken from metadata supplied by the sample provider, not from assay-based typing. What the work shows at the level of the full study, not this receptor alone: Clinical and demographic metadata were provided uncurated, with the amount varying by source and participant.

At one collaborating source in Seattle, patients were enrolled during active infection and were followed longitudinally through the course of disease. Each collaborating institution followed its own protocols to collect whole blood in K2EDTA tubes. For TCRbeta analysis, collaborator samples were shipped as frozen whole blood, as isolated PBMCs, or as DNA extracted from either sample type. TCRbeta CDR3 regions were amplified from genomic DNA by means of the immunoSEQ Assay, a bias-controlled multiplex PCR. In the source study's methods: Within the assay, amplification of reference gene primers was used to estimate how many nucleated cells each sample contained. To quantify the absolute abundance of each unique TCRbeta CDR3 rearrangement, sequence reads were collapsed and filtered. For each sample, productive Simpson clonality was calculated as the square root of Simpson's diversity index over productive rearrangements. TCRdb re-hosts the immuneACCESS table, in-frame sequences only. Its copies lack some clones; in the studies checked, an unresolved V gene accounts for under half of them, and the cause for the rest is not known. The V and J calls and the clone size are those of that table, but D and trimming were determined from the DNA. Within this sample are about 130,000 clones, with 86% of them counted one time only. The top ten hold 10% to 12% of the sample.

Including cysteine and phenylalanine, the CDR3 has 15 amino acids. Only the CDR3 part of the read is kept: 45 bases, read in frame from the first base. Here V drops 5 bases and J drops 9 bases, and the junction holds 12 bases not matched to any gene. Taken from the germline V gene, the CDR1 and CDR2 loops are SGHTA and FQGTGA. The chain couples TRBV7-3 to TRBJ2-1; 8 middle bases align to TRBD2. The receptor's source is a woman aged 70 to 79 with COVID-19, enrolled during active disease. Sequenced material: peripheral blood. The DNA sequence is given as TGTGCCAGCAGCCCCGTAACGGGGGGGTCGGCTGAGCAGTTCTTC. The resulting protein is CASSPVTGGSAEQFF.